Below, one TCR beta chain is given with its context. The antigen is undetermined. Germline V lookup: CDR1 SGHDN, CDR2 FVKESK. CDR3 size: 15 residues. V lost 2 bases and J 1 base, leaving 11 bases between the germline ends. They isolated at least 6 million PBMCs from each sample. The sample originates from a study of blood T cells in healthy people across ages. Study-level results: It was not possible, with unsorted PBMCs, to conclusively compare naive and antigen-experienced cells. Researchers report that TCR beta diversity correlated strongly with naive T cell percentage.

Alongside a J-beta primer mix, a sample-barcoded 5' primer served in a second PCR lasting roughly 6 to 12 cycles. TCRdb re-called the 5' RACE reads through MiXCR, storing one row per CDR3 protein. The sample holds about 1.8 million distinct CDR3 sequences, around 50% seen once. This chain uses TRBV14 with TRBJ2-5; a weak D match, TRBD2 (5 bases). The receptor was isolated from a woman aged 40 to 50 in good health. The source material was blood. CDR3 coding DNA: TGTGCCAGCAGCCAAATACGGGGTCCCCAAGAGACCCAGTACTTC. The encoded protein is CASSQIRGPQETQYF.